Below are 20 T cell receptor beta chains sequenced from a single sample in a study of control samples from healthy donors and cancer patients. Some clones are missing from TCRdb's copy, which holds only in-frame ones; the method was immunoSEQ multiplex PCR. This sample's table has about 200,000 clones. Sequenced: blood. These receptors originate from a woman in her thirties in good health.

The J gene is TRBJ2-3, the V gene TRBV4-2; D gene ambiguous. The germline V and J ends were trimmed by 3 bases and 1 base, with 8 bases remaining between them. Germline CDR1 is LGHNA and CDR2 is YNFKEQ. This CDR3 contains 14 residues. The CDR3 region is CASSQLKGTDTQYF. The DNA of the CDR3 is TGTGCCAGCAGCCAGCTCAAAGGCACAGATACGCAGTATTTT.

V is TRBV9 and J is TRBJ2-7, with 9 bases that match TRBD1. V was pared by 3 bases and J by 4 bases, with 11 bases of the junction left unmatched. The CDR3 covers 16 residues. Germline CDR1 SGDLS, CDR2 YYNGEE. CDR3 loop: CASSAGPGQGLYEQYF. The CDR3 DNA follows: TGTGCCAGCAGCGCCGGTCCGGGACAGGGCCTATACGAGCAGTACTTC.

The V and J genes are TRBV24-1 and TRBJ1-1, with D maybe TRBD1 (5 bases). The CDR3 has 13 amino acids. Germline V gene sequence: CDR1 KGHDR, CDR2 SFDVKD. V shed 1 base and J shed 10 bases, with 12 bases lying between them. The chain's CDR3 is CATSDFPSQGAFF. The CDR3 DNA reads as TGTGCCACCAGTGATTTCCCCTCTCAGGGAGCTTTCTTT.

The chain joins TRBV28 to TRBJ1-5; 7 bases align to TRBD1. The CDR3 totals 15 residues. Trimming took 5 bases from V and 2 from J; bases not matched to a gene: 6. Germline assignment: CDR1 MDHEN and CDR2 SYDVKM. The CDR3 bases are TGTGCCAGCAGTCCACCTGGACAGGGCAATCAGCCCCAGCATTTT. Amino acid sequence: CASSPPGQGNQPQHF. Drawing the rest from reference TRBV28 and TRBJ1-5, the complete variable domain is DVKVTQSSRYLVKRTGEKVFLECVQDMDHENMFWYRQDPGLGLRLIYFSYDVKMKEKGDIPEGYSVSREKKERFSLILESASTNQTSMYLCASSPPGQGNQPQHFGDGTRLSIL.

The rearrangement uses TRBV12-3 or TRBV12-4 and TRBJ1-6; D not certain. This CDR3 comprises 13 residues. V was cut by 7 bases and J by 7 bases, with 11 bases left in between. The DNA for the CDR3 is TGTGCCAGCATAGGGTCTGGAAATTCACCCCTCCACTTT. Its protein product is CASIGSGNSPLHF.

The chain is built from TRBV2 and TRBJ1-1; D is uncertain. The V and J ends lost 4 bases and 2 bases respectively, with 11 bases between them. The CDR3 loop spans 14 amino acids. Per germline, CDR1 SNHLY and CDR2 FYNNEI. Written as DNA, the CDR3 is TGTGCCAGCAGTGTACTTGGTCTTAACACTGAAGCTTTCTTT. Protein sequence: CASSVLGLNTEAFF.

V gene TRBV11-2 combines with J gene TRBJ1-4, with D hard to call. The length of the CDR3 is 13 residues. Trimming pared 5 bases from V and 8 bases from J, leaving 12 bases between. Germline values: CDR1 SGHAT, CDR2 FQNNGV. The CDR3 region is CASSRRVGEKLFF. The CDR3, as DNA: TGTGCCAGCAGCCGGAGGGTCGGGGAAAAACTGTTTTTT.

V and J are TRBV11-2 and TRBJ2-7; the match to TRBD2 covers 11 bases. CDR1 and CDR2 (germline): SGHAT, FQNNGV. The CDR3 spans 19 residues. Trimming removed 5 bases from V and 4 bases from J; junction bases left unmatched: 19. CDR3 amino acids: CASSQLRASGGFQPYEQYF. The CDR3 nucleotides read TGTGCCAGCAGCCAGCTCCGGGCTAGCGGGGGGTTCCAACCTTACGAGCAGTACTTC.

The chain is built from TRBV29-1 and TRBJ1-1; no clear D. CDR1 and CDR2 (germline): SQVTM, ANQGSEA. This CDR3 contains 13 residues. The V end lost 4 bases, the J end lost 0 bases, and 9 bases lay between the germline ends. The CDR3 spells CSVVRVLNTEAFF. The CDR3 DNA is TGCAGCGTTGTTAGAGTCTTGAACACTGAAGCTTTCTTT.

The chain joins TRBV5-1 to TRBJ1-1, with D possibly matching TRBD1 (5 bases). Germline V lookup: CDR1 SGHRS, CDR2 YFSETQ. The CDR3 is 15 amino acids. The V end lost 2 bases, the J end lost 5 bases, and 16 bases lay between the germline ends. CDR3 loop: CASSLRQGGKTEAFF. The CDR3 DNA reads as TGCGCCAGCAGCTTACGGCAGGGAGGGAAAACTGAAGCTTTCTTT.

The rearrangement joins TRBV28 to TRBJ2-7; a weak D match, TRBD1 (6 bases). Trimming left V 6 bases short and J 4 bases short, with 16 bases between. This CDR3 is built from 14 residues. The germline gives CDR1 MDHEN, CDR2 SYDVKM. The CDR3 DNA sequence: TGTGCCAGCAGGGCAGGGACAAGCCTGTACGAGCAGTACTTC. Translation: CASRAGTSLYEQYF.

The chain employs TRBV6-5 and TRBJ1-6; no clear D gene. CDR1 is MNHEY, CDR2 SVGAGI, per germline. V was clipped by 0 bases and J by 7 bases, with 7 bases between them. The CDR3 extends over 14 amino acids. CDR3 protein: CASSYSKQNSPLHF. In DNA form, the CDR3 reads TGTGCCAGCAGTTACTCGAAGCAGAATTCACCCCTCCACTTT.

This chain links TRBV7-2 with TRBJ2-5; 9 positions match TRBD1. J gave up 1 base and V 0 bases, and 3 bases lay outside the gene matches. The CDR3 has 16 amino acids. Germline V lookup: CDR1 SGHTA, CDR2 FQGNSA. The CDR3 region has the DNA TGTGCCAGCAGCTTAGCCACAGGGGGCCGCCAAGAGACCCAGTACTTC. It yields the protein CASSLATGGRQETQYF.

The chain employs TRBV20-1 and TRBJ2-7; D gene unclear. V was clipped by 3 bases and J by 4 bases, with 4 bases between them. This CDR3 region has 10 residues. Germline-derived CDR1 and CDR2 are DFQATT and SNEGSKA (reference sequence). The CDR3 is CSARRYEQYF. In DNA, the CDR3 is TGCAGTGCTAGGCGATACGAGCAGTACTTC.

The CDR3, as DNA: TGTGCCAGCAGCCTAGGGGTGCCCCAGCATTTT. Its translation is CASSLGVPQHF. The rearrangement joins TRBV2 to TRBJ1-5; D is possibly TRBD1 (5 bases). Trimming cost V 6 bases and J 9 bases, with 9 bases left between them. This CDR3 has 11 amino acids. In germline, CDR1 is SNHLY, CDR2 FYNNEI. Full variable domain (rest looked up from reference TRBV2 and TRBJ1-5): EPEVTQTPSHQVTQMGQEVILRCVPISNHLYFYWYRQILGQKVEFLVSFYNNEISEKSEIFDDQFSVERPDGSNFTLKIRSTKLEDSAMYFCASSLGVPQHFGDGTRLSIL.

This chain uses TRBV3-1 (or the pseudogene TRBV3-2) with TRBJ1-6; D is undetermined. Germline CDR1 and CDR2: LGHDT and YNNKEL (reference sequence). The CDR3 is made up of 15 amino acids. V lost 4 bases, J lost 0 bases, and 7 bases lay in between. The CDR3 DNA reads as TGTGCCAGCAGCCGACATAGCTCCTATAATTCACCCCTCCACTTT. Protein product: CASSRHSSYNSPLHF.

The chain couples TRBV5-6 to TRBJ1-1; a weak D match, TRBD1 (6 bases). CDR1 and CDR2 (germline): SGHDT, YYEEEE. Trimming removed 4 bases from V and 0 bases from J, with 13 bases in between. The CDR3 has 15 residues. In DNA form, the CDR3 reads TGTGCCAGCAGCCCGCCGGGACACTTGAACACTGAAGCTTTCTTT. Its protein is CASSPPGHLNTEAFF.

This chain links TRBV7-2 with TRBJ1-6, with unresolved D. Germline lookup yields CDR1 SGHTA and CDR2 FQGNSA. The CDR3 runs 15 residues. V was clipped by 1 base and J by 8 bases, with 12 bases between them. DNA for the CDR3: TGTGCCAGCAGCTTAGTTTCGGTCATAGATTCACCCCTCCACTTT. Its protein product is CASSLVSVIDSPLHF.

The chain combines TRBV7-9 with TRBJ1-1, with D perhaps TRBD1 (6 bases). Germline CDR1 and CDR2: SEHNR and FQNEAQ (reference sequence). V was clipped by 5 bases and J by 2 bases, with 15 bases between them. There are 15 residues in the CDR3. The CDR3 region has the DNA TGTGCCAGCAGCCCGGGGGCAGGGATCAACACTGAAGCTTTCTTT. Its protein is CASSPGAGINTEAFF.

The chain carries TRBV5-6 and TRBJ2-7; 9 nucleotides line up with TRBD2. CDR3 size: 15 residues. V was pared by 3 bases and J by 4 bases, with 8 bases of the junction left unmatched. The V gene's germline CDR1 is SGHDT and CDR2 YYEEEE. The CDR3 DNA sequence: TGTGCCAGCAGCTCTCCGGCCGCGGGGGGGTACGAGCAGTACTTC. Its protein product is CASSSPAAGGYEQYF.